These T cell receptor beta chains were read from a single sample in a study of early T cells in non-severe SARS-CoV-2 infection. From the 5' RACE reads, TCRdb called clonotypes with MiXCR, one entry per CDR3 protein. The table lists roughly 30,000 distinct CDR3 sequences, 4.5% of them singletons. Sequencing was performed on whole blood. The receptors come from an adult who was a healthcare worker with PCR-confirmed SARS-CoV-2 infection or an uninfected control (not recorded which). Each CDR3 is given with its conserved first and last residue. D genes are given only for firm matches. Clone size, where shown, is once, few, many, or a class for clones that have expanded.

clone_size cdr3_length d_call j_call v_call cdr3_nt cdr3_aa
- 17 TRBD2 TRBJ2-7 TRBV7-8 TGTGCCAGCAGCGTAGGGACTAGCGGGAGGGCCCTCTACGAGCAGTACTTC CASSVGTSGRALYEQYF
few 14 - TRBJ2-1 TRBV11-3 TGTGCCAGCAGCTTAGAAGGTTTCAGCAATGAGCAGTTCTTC CASSLEGFSNEQFF
few 17 - TRBJ2-3 TRBV30 TGTGCCTGGAAAAAGTTCGGACTACATCTAAAACACAGATACGCAGTATTT CAWKKFGLHLKHRYAVF
few 14 - TRBJ2-1 TRBV18 TGTGCCAGCTCACCGAAGCTAGCCGACAATGAGCAGTTCTTC CASSPKLADNEQFF
- 14 - TRBJ1-3 TRBV7-2 TGTGCCAGCAGCTTATCTTGGGCTGGAAACACCATATATTTT CASSLSWAGNTIYF
- 13 - TRBJ2-7 TRBV4-2 TGTGCCAGCAGCCAAGATCTGGGATACGAGCAGTACTTC CASSQDLGYEQYF
many 15 - TRBJ2-7 TRBV11-2 TGTGCCAGCAGCTCCCTCCCTGACCGCGCCTACGAGCAGTACTTC CASSSLPDRAYEQYF
many 13 - TRBJ2-2 TRBV7-9 TGTGCCAGCACCCGTGGAGGGGCCGGGGAGCTGTTTTTT CASTRGGAGELFF
few 15 - TRBJ2-5 TRBV7-2 TGTGCCAGCAGCTTGTCGAGCGTTCGCGAAGAGACCCAGTACTTC CASSLSSVREETQYF
few 16 - TRBJ2-7 TRBV6-1 TGTGCCAGCAGTGAACCCACCAGTTACATCAAAGAGTGGCAGTACTTC CASSEPTSYIKEWQYF
- 16 TRBD2 TRBJ2-5 TRBV5-1 TGCGCCAGCAGCTTCTCAGTACTAGCGGGCCAAGAGACCCAGTACTTC CASSFSVLAGQETQYF
many 16 - TRBJ2-6 TRBV2 TGTGCCAGCAGTAGACGCGGCGACGCTGGGGCCAACGTCCTGACTTTC CASSRRGDAGANVLTF
many 16 - TRBJ1-5 TRBV27 TGTGCCAGCAGTATGTATGGGGTGAGGAGCAATCAGCCCCAGCATTTT CASSMYGVRSNQPQHF
few 12 - TRBJ2-7 TRBV3-1 TGTGCCAGCAGCCAAGATTGGTACGAGCAGTACTTC CASSQDWYEQYF
many 13 TRBD1 TRBJ1-1 TRBV20-1 TGCAGTGCTTCCGGGACAGTATACACTGAAGCTTTCTTT CSASGTVYTEAFF
many 14 - TRBJ1-4 TRBV20-1 TGCAGTGTAACAAGCCCGATAAGGAATGAAAAACTGTTTTTT CSVTSPIRNEKLFF